A single sample gave rise to the 15 T cell receptor beta chains below, sequenced in a study of radiation and T cells in renal cell carcinoma. Repertoires were generated with immunoSEQ multiplex PCR, while TCRdb's copy carries only in-frame clones and drops some. The sample consists of roughly 58,000 clones, about 80% of them appearing once. Described time point: blood 4 weeks post-SBRT, at nephrectomy. The treatment denotes: 15 Gy SBRT to primary tumor, nephrectomy 4 weeks later. Material: blood, obtained from a patient whose treatment included radiotherapy and nephrectomy. The receptor set was obtained from a man aged 55-75 years with renal cell carcinoma.

In this sample, this clone turned up a few times. The chain recombines TRBV30 with TRBJ1-1; no clear D gene. The length of the CDR3 is 11 residues. Germline V lookup: CDR1 GTSNPN, CDR2 SVGIG (reference sequence). V was shortened by 2 bases and J by 2 bases, with 3 bases between the two germline ends. CDR3 region: CAWSLNTEAFF. As DNA, the CDR3 is TGTGCCTGGAGTCTCAACACTGAAGCTTTCTTT.

The table lists this clone with a few counts. CDR3 sequence: CASSPNPGQVKDIQYF. The DNA for the CDR3 is TGCGCCAGCAGCCCAAACCCTGGTCAGGTGAAGGACATTCAGTACTTC. This sequence joins TRBV5-1 and TRBJ2-4; no clear D gene. The CDR3 runs to 16 residues. Germline V CDR1 and CDR2: SGHRS, YFSETQ. V lost 4 bases and J 8 bases, leaving 22 bases between the germline ends.

This rearrangement joins TRBV2 to TRBJ2-3, with 8 bases lining up with TRBD2. The CDR3 consists of 12 residues. V lost 8 bases to trimming and J lost 3 bases; unmatched junction nucleotides: 1. Germline-derived CDR1 and CDR2 are SNHLY and FYNNEI. This CDR3 reads CASGGRTDTQYF. The DNA for the CDR3 is TGTGCCAGCGGCGGGAGGACAGATACGCAGTATTTT.

The chain links TRBV10-3 to TRBJ2-7; a weak D match, TRBD1 (6 bases). V lost 6 bases and J lost 7, with 22 bases in between. Germline values: CDR1 ENHRY, CDR2 SYGVKD. The CDR3 is made up of 15 amino acids. The CDR3 reads CAISSDSPRGREQYF. In DNA form, the CDR3 reads TGTGCCATCAGCTCGGACTCCCCGAGGGGGAGAGAGCAGTACTTC.

V and J are TRBV7-3 and TRBJ2-1; 12 bases align to TRBD2. This CDR3 comprises 14 residues. Unmatched junction bases numbered 9, after V lost 8 bases and J lost 10 bases. Germline V gene lookup returns CDR1 SGHTA and CDR2 FQGTGA. In DNA, the CDR3 is TGTGCCAGCTCCGGGACTAGCGGGTCCAGGGAGCAGTTCTTC. Translating gives CASSGTSGSREQFF.

The chain employs TRBV27 and TRBJ1-2; D unclear. This CDR3 contains 17 residues. CDR1 is MNHEY, CDR2 SMNVEV, per germline (reference sequence). Trimming cost V 2 bases and J 1 base, with 17 bases left between them. CDR3 nucleotide sequence: TGTGCCAGCAGTTTAAGATCTCGGGCCCCCCTTAACTATGGCTACACCTTC. It codes for CASSLRSRAPLNYGYTF.

The genes are TRBV11-2 and TRBJ1-2, with D perhaps matching TRBD1 (6 bases). From germline, CDR1 is SGHAT and CDR2 FQNNGV. The CDR3 is 15 residues long. Trimming left V 1 base short and J 3 bases short, with 12 bases between. DNA of the CDR3: TGTGCCAGCAGCTTAGGGGGGGGCACAGACTATGGCTACACCTTC. Its translation is CASSLGGGTDYGYTF.

In this sample, this clone turned up a few times. The V gene is TRBV6-1, the J gene TRBJ1-5, with no clear D. The germline V gene encodes CDR1 MNHNS and CDR2 SASEGT. Between the trimmed V and J ends, which lost 7 bases and 0 bases, there was a span of 7 bases. This CDR3 is 13 amino acids long. The CDR3: CASNVGSNQPQHF. The CDR3 nucleotides read TGTGCCAGCAACGTGGGTAGCAATCAGCCCCAGCATTTT.

In its sample, this clone was seen a few times. The chain has TRBV5-1 and TRBJ1-1, with D tentatively TRBD1 (6 bases). This CDR3 spans 14 amino acids. V was shortened by 3 bases and J by 3 bases, with 12 bases between the two germline ends. From germline, CDR1 is SGHRS and CDR2 YFSETQ. DNA for the CDR3: TGCGCCAGCAGCTCGGGACATGAATACACTGAAGCTTTCTTT. It specifies CASSSGHEYTEAFF.

The chain has TRBV5-4 and TRBJ1-6; a weak D match, TRBD1 (5 bases). V shed 0 bases and J shed 5 bases, with 6 bases lying between them. Germline loops: CDR1 SGHNT, CDR2 YYREEE (reference sequence). The CDR3 totals 14 residues. CDR3 DNA sequence: TGTGCCAGCAGCTTGGGAGGGGATAATTCACCCCTCCACTTT. Its protein product is CASSLGGDNSPLHF.

This clone showed up just a few times. The V gene is TRBV19, the J gene TRBJ2-7; tentatively, D is TRBD2 (5 bases). The germline CDR1 and CDR2 sequences are LNHDA and SQIVND (reference sequence). Trimming shortened V by 3 bases and J by 0 bases, and 9 bases separated the two germline ends. CDR3 size: 14 residues. CDR3 sequence: CASSITGNSYEQYV. The DNA of the CDR3 is TGTGCCAGTAGTATCACCGGGAACTCCTACGAGCAGTACGTC.

This clone was found a few times. The rearrangement links TRBV5-1 to TRBJ1-2, with TRBD1 identical over 9 bases. Trimming at V came to 3 bases and at J to 8 bases, leaving 23 bases not matched to a gene. The germline V gene encodes CDR1 SGHRS and CDR2 YFSETQ. This CDR3 comprises 19 residues. The DNA of the CDR3 is TGCGCCAGCAGCTCCGTACAGGGGGCGCGTTTAGGCGCTTGGGAGGGCTACACCTTC. Protein: CASSSVQGARLGAWEGYTF.

This chain connects TRBV18 to TRBJ2-7, with TRBD2 matching over 7 bases. The CDR3 consists of 14 residues. The germline CDR1 and CDR2 sequences are KGHSH and LQKENI. V lost 2 bases, J lost 1 base, and 2 bases stayed unmatched. CDR3 sequence: CASSPDSGSYEQYV. As DNA, the CDR3 is TGTGCCAGCTCACCAGATAGCGGGTCCTACGAGCAGTACGTC.

V usage is TRBV19 and J usage is TRBJ2-6; D is possibly TRBD1 or TRBD2 (7 bases each). Germline CDR1 reads LNHDA; CDR2 reads SQIVND (reference sequence). There are 15 residues in the CDR3. V was shortened by 8 bases and J by 0 bases, with 11 bases between the two germline ends. The CDR3 DNA reads as TGTGCCAGTGGGAGGGACAGCTCTGGGGCCAACGTCCTGACTTTC. Its translation: CASGRDSSGANVLTF.

This chain links TRBV5-4 with TRBJ2-1, with a tentative D call TRBD2 (6 bases). Trimming stripped 4 bases from V and 1 base from J, with 15 bases between. This CDR3 has 16 amino acids. Germline V lookup: CDR1 SGHNT, CDR2 YYREEE (reference sequence). CDR3 sequence (DNA): TGTGCCAGCAGCCTCGGCGGGAAACCTTCCTACAATGAGCAGTTCTTC. Protein sequence: CASSLGGKPSYNEQFF.